This TCR beta chain was sequenced for a study of early stage breast cancer tumors. Study conclusions and caveats: In about 85% of the 16 patients, blood comparison separated tumor from normal breast.

V dropped 7 bases and J dropped 3; count of bases not matched to a gene: 10. CDR1 is MNHEY and CDR2 is SVGAGI in the germline V gene. The CDR3 is 15 residues long. As regards this clone: Its antigen remains unidentified.

Profiled with immunoSEQ multiplex PCR; TCRdb holds only in-frame clones, not every one. The data contain 45,000 to 60,000 clones, around 90% of them seen just once; the ten biggest clones take up approximately 5%. The sequenced sample was blood. This receptor was identified in a person between 65 and 79 years old with breast cancer. The chain carries TRBV6-5 and TRBJ2-3, with 7 bases fitting TRBD1. In DNA form, the CDR3 reads TGTGCCAGCACCGAAAGAGGGGGCAGGACAGATACGCAGTATTTT. Amino acid sequence: CASTERGGRTDTQYF.